This T cell receptor beta chain was captured by sequencing in a study of T cells in Graves' hyperthyroidism and ophthalmopathy. What was amplified from RNA transcripts were TCR beta CDR3 regions. Initially, a first-round RT-PCR of the TCR CDR3 employed the HTBI primer set. TCRdb ran MiXCR on the multiplex PCR reads and lists one entry per CDR3 protein. Among some 490,000 distinct CDR3 sequences listed, around 16% were seen once. Germline CDR1 MDHEN, CDR2 SYDVKM. The ends lost 5 bases at V and 2 bases at J; junction bases unmatched: 3. This CDR3 has 15 amino acids. About 10 ml fresh peripheral blood yielded the PBMCs. This clonotype was seen ten or more times.

V gene TRBV28 combines with J gene TRBJ2-6; 7 bases are shared with TRBD1. This receptor was identified in a woman aged 25 to 39 with Graves' ophthalmopathy. Sample: blood. CDR3 sequence: CASSTGDTGANVLTF. In DNA, the CDR3 is TGTGCCAGCAGTACAGGGGATACTGGGGCCAACGTCCTGACTTTC.